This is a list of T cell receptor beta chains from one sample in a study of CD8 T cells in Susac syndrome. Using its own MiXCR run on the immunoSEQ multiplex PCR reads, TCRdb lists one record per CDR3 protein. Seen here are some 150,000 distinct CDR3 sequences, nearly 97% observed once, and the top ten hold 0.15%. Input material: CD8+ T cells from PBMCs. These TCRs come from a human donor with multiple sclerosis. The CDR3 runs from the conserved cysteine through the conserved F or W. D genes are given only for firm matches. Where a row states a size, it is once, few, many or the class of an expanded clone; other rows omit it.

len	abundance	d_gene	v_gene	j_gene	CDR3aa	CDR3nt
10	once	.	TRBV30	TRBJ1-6	CAWGESPLHF	TGTGCCTGGGGTGAATCACCCCTCCACTTT
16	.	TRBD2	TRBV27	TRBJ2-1	CASSLVLAGGPNEQFF	TGTGCCAGCAGTTTAGTTCTGGCGGGGGGACCCAATGAGCAGTTCTTC
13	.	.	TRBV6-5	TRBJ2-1	CASSPYSANEQFF	TGTGCCAGCAGTCCCTATTCGGCCAATGAGCAGTTCTTC
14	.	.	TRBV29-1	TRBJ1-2	CSVLGQASSYGYTF	TGCAGCGTTCTAGGGCAGGCCAGCTCCTATGGCTACACCTTC
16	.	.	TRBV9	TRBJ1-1	CASSGLRDSKYTEAFF	TGTGCCAGCAGCGGATTACGGGACTCTAAATACACTGAAGCTTTCTTT
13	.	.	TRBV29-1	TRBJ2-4	CSAWVLAKNIQYF	TGCAGCGCCTGGGTCTTAGCCAAAAACATTCAGTACTTC
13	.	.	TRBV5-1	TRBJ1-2	CASSYREMAGYTF	TGCGCCAGCAGCTACAGGGAGATGGCTGGCTACACCTTC
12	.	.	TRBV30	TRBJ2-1	CAWTADDNEQFF	TGTGCCTGGACCGCGGATGACAATGAGCAGTTCTTC
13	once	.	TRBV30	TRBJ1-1	CAWSVGPNTEAFF	TGTGCCTGGAGTGTGGGGCCGAACACTGAAGCTTTCTTT
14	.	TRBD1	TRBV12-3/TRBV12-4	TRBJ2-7	CASTMVTGGNEQYF	TGTGCCAGCACCATGGTTACAGGGGGCAACGAGCAGTACTTC
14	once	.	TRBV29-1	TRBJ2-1	CSVEGQEAYNEQFF	TGCAGCGTTGAGGGGCAGGAGGCGTACAATGAGCAGTTCTTC
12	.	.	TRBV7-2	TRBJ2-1	CASGGVNNEQFF	TGTGCCAGCGGAGGGGTTAACAATGAGCAGTTCTTC
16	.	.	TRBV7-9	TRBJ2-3	CASSSTPTGDTDTQYF	TGTGCCAGCAGTTCGACGCCGACTGGAGACACAGATACGCAGTATTTT
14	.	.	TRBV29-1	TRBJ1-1	CSVGGANMKAEAFF	TGCAGCGTTGGCGGAGCGAACATGAAGGCTGAAGCTTTCTTT
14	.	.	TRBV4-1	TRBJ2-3	CASSQPDSTDTQYF	TGCGCCAGCAGCCAGCCCGACAGCACAGATACGCAGTATTTT
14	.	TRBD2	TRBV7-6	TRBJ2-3	CASSTGLAGDTQYF	TGTGCCAGCAGCACGGGACTAGCGGGAGATACGCAGTATTTT
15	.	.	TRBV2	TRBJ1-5	CASRQDSLGNQPQHF	TGTGCCAGCAGGCAGGACTCCTTGGGCAATCAGCCCCAGCATTTT
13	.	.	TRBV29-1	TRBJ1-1	CSELPVLNTEAFF	TGCAGCGAGCTGCCAGTCCTGAACACTGAAGCTTTCTTT
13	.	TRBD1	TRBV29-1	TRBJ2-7	CSVPGQGGYEQYF	TGCAGCGTACCGGGACAGGGGGGATACGAGCAGTACTTC